Reported below is one T cell receptor beta chain. This record comes from a study of blood T cell repertoires in COVID-19. In the source study's methods: The authors estimated nucleated cell counts from reference gene primer amplification. Method: immunoSEQ multiplex PCR; TCRdb's copy keeps in-frame clones and lacks some. The D gene and trimming were derived from the DNA, and the V and J assignments and clone size from that table. This sample has approximately 47,000 clones; about 82% occur once, and the top ten carry over 2%. The V gene's germline CDR1 is SGHRS and CDR2 YFSETQ. The CDR3 sequence is 15 residues long. The V segment lost 0 bases and the J segment 8 bases; nucleotides outside the gene matches: 8.

Sequencing input: peripheral blood. The clonotype originates from a woman aged 60-75 years with acute or convalescent COVID-19. The chain recombines TRBV5-1 with TRBJ1-3, with TRBD1 matching over 7 bases. CDR3 nucleotides: TGCGCCAGCAGCTTGGAGGGGGCGCTTTTAGACACCATATATTTT. Protein: CASSLEGALLDTIYF.